This T cell receptor beta chain came from a study of T-cell reconstitution after alpha-beta-depleted transplantation in children. The study, taken as a whole, reports: Reportedly, only several hundred clones from non-depleted graft cells drove alpha-beta T-cell counts at about two months. From newly produced T cells came most of the T-cell counts and diversity one year after transplant. At day 60, the high TCRbeta diversity found in some patients originated from recipient T cells and thymic progenitors that had survived.

CDR3 length: 14 amino acids. After removal of 6 bases from V and 8 bases from J, the junction contained 10 bases not matched to a gene. Germline assignment: CDR1 SQVTM and CDR2 ANQGSEA. This clonotype has a handful of counts. Antigen unknown. The library targeted TCRbeta and was prepared with unique molecular identifiers. TCRdb re-called the PCR reads through MiXCR, storing one row per CDR3 protein. The table includes approximately 110,000 distinct CDR3 sequences, 23% detected once. The sample was PBMCs, mostly from graft donor cells, taken 180 days after TCRalphabeta/CD19-depleted stem cell transplant. The chain combines TRBV29-1 with TRBJ2-2, with 9 bases that match TRBD1. This clonotype was obtained from a male patient under 10 years old who had a stem cell transplant for chronic granulomatous disease, so the T cells may come from the graft donor. The CDR3 nucleotides read TGCAGCGTACACACGGGACAGGGTTCGGGGGAGCTGTTTTTT. It translates to CSVHTGQGSGELFF.